Listed below are T cell receptor beta chains from one sample, sequenced in a study of graft-versus-host responses after intestinal transplantation. Antigens of these TCRs are unknown. Measured with immunoSEQ multiplex PCR; TCRdb has only the in-frame clones, and not every one. The table shows approximately 86,000 clones, with roughly 92% occurring only once. The sample here was unstimulated CD8+ T cells sorted from spleen or lymph node cells, taken before transplant. All receptors derive from a human donor who was the organ donor for an intestinal transplant. Both conserved end residues are part of each CDR3. The D gene is left open where the match is weak. Clone size appears in some rows only: once, few, many, or a class for an expanded clone.

size	D	V	J	CDR3	DNA
.	TRBD1	TRBV5-1	TRBJ2-7	CASSRKTGTSSYEQYF	TGCGCCAGCAGCCGTAAGACAGGGACAAGCTCCTACGAGCAGTACTTC
.	TRBD2	TRBV13	TRBJ2-7	CASSLEGLAGGSYEQYF	TGTGCCAGCAGCTTAGAAGGACTAGCGGGGGGTTCCTACGAGCAGTACTTC
.	TRBD2	TRBV7-9	TRBJ2-7	CASSFGTSGAYEQYF	TGTGCCAGCAGCTTTGGGACTAGCGGGGCATACGAGCAGTACTTC
few	.	TRBV7-9	TRBJ1-4	CASSLPGGGIEKLFF	TGTGCCAGCAGCTTACCGGGAGGAGGGATTGAAAAACTGTTTTTT
.	.	TRBV11-2	TRBJ2-5	CASSYSYQETQYF	TGTGCCAGCAGCTACAGTTACCAAGAGACCCAGTACTTC
.	TRBD1	TRBV30	TRBJ1-1	CAWSDGQVEAFF	TGTGCCTGGAGTGACGGACAGGTTGAAGCTTTCTTT
.	TRBD2	TRBV7-2	TRBJ2-7	CASSTHSGTGGVEQYF	TGTGCCAGCAGCACACACTCCGGGACGGGGGGAGTAGAGCAGTACTTC
.	TRBD1	TRBV19	TRBJ2-1	CASSITGGMYNEQFF	TGTGCCAGTAGTATAACAGGGGGCATGTACAATGAGCAGTTCTTC
.	TRBD2	TRBV5-1	TRBJ2-7	CASSTLAGASYEQYF	TGCGCCAGCAGCACGTTAGCGGGGGCCTCCTACGAGCAGTACTTC
.	.	TRBV27	TRBJ2-7	CASSQNPQYEQYF	TGTGCCAGCAGTCAAAACCCCCAGTACGAGCAGTACTTC
.	.	TRBV27	TRBJ2-7	CASSLGPGGVEQYF	TGTGCCAGCAGTTTGGGACCGGGCGGGGTGGAGCAGTACTTC
.	.	TRBV18	TRBJ1-6	CASSPAAVSSPLHF	TGTGCCAGCTCACCGGCGGCGGTTAGTTCACCCCTCCACTTT
once	TRBD1	TRBV7-2	TRBJ2-7	CASSQHPDRGVSFYEQYF	TGTGCCAGCAGCCAACATCCGGACAGGGGAGTTTCTTTCTACGAGCAGTACTTC
.	.	TRBV2	TRBJ1-2	CAVPDIYGYTF	TGTGCCGTCCCGGACATCTATGGCTACACCTTC
few	.	TRBV4-3	TRBJ1-1	CASSQEFGNTEAFF	TGCGCCAGCAGCCAAGAATTCGGGAACACTGAAGCTTTCTTT
.	.	TRBV5-1	TRBJ1-2	CASSLGRGANGYTF	TGCGCCAGCAGCTTGGGACGGGGGGCGAATGGCTACACCTTC
.	TRBD2	TRBV4-1	TRBJ2-2	CASSQTPLAGGNTGELFF	TGCGCCAGCAGCCAAACCCCCTTGGCGGGGGGGAACACCGGGGAGCTGTTTTTT
.	.	TRBV4-2	TRBJ1-5	CASSQDATIISNQPQHF	TGTGCCAGCAGCCAAGATGCAACTATCATTAGCAATCAGCCCCAGCATTTT
.	TRBD1	TRBV5-4	TRBJ1-1	CASSLRTGLNTEAFF	TGTGCCAGCAGCTTGAGGACAGGGCTGAACACTGAAGCTTTCTTT
.	TRBD2	TRBV19	TRBJ2-7	CASSSSGGSYEQYF	TGTGCCAGTAGTAGTAGCGGGGGCTCCTACGAGCAGTACTTC
.	.	TRBV5-1	TRBJ2-7	CASSQGSYEQYF	TGCGCCAGCAGCCAGGGATCCTACGAGCAGTACTTC
.	.	TRBV9	TRBJ2-2	CASSVGGTAAGELFF	TGTGCCAGCAGCGTAGGCGGGACAGCTGCCGGGGAGCTGTTTTTT
.	.	TRBV28	TRBJ2-5	CASSLRQGRETQYF	TGTGCCAGCAGTTTACGGCAGGGTCGAGAGACCCAGTACTTC